These 21 T cell receptor beta chains originate from one sample sequenced in a study of blood T cell repertoires in COVID-19. This table comes from immunoSEQ multiplex PCR, and its TCRdb copy is limited to in-frame clones, with some not included. In the table there are 30,000 to 40,000 clones, 88% of which are singletons. Sequencing used peripheral blood. The receptors were sampled from a man aged 65-85 years with active COVID-19.

The V call is TRBV21-1, the J call TRBJ2-2; the table calls TRBD1, which could not be checked here. TRBV21-1 is designated a pseudogene. The CDR3 has 17 residues. As DNA, the CDR3 is TGTGCCAGCAGCTTTAAACAGGGACAGGACAACACCGGGGAGCTGTTTTTT. Translating gives CASSFKQGQDNTGELFF.

This clone was counted between two and nine times. The chain is built from TRBV19 and TRBJ2-7, with 8 bases matching TRBD1. The CDR3 runs to 16 residues. After removal of 6 bases from V and 6 bases from J, the junction contained 16 bases not matched to a gene. The germline V gene encodes CDR1 LNHDA and CDR2 SQIVND (reference sequence). The CDR3 here is CASSPGGARSGLEQYF. CDR3 bases: TGTGCCAGTAGCCCAGGGGGCGCAAGATCCGGTCTCGAGCAGTACTTC.

V is TRBV28 and J is TRBJ2-3, with 9 nucleotides matching TRBD2. V lost 6 bases and J lost 4; bases outside the gene matches: 8. CDR3 size: 15 residues. Germline V gene sequence: CDR1 MDHEN, CDR2 SYDVKM. The CDR3 DNA reads TGTGCCAGCAGGATAGCGGGAGTGAGGGCAGATACGCAGTATTTT. Amino acids: CASRIAGVRADTQYF.

The rearrangement uses TRBV12-3 or TRBV12-4 and TRBJ1-2, with TRBD1 identical over 9 bases. This CDR3 region has 13 residues. The V and J ends lost 11 bases and 8 bases, in that order; junction bases with no gene match: 12. The CDR3 DNA is TGTGCCTCCCGGGGGGACAGGGAAAGAGGCTACACCTTC. Translating it yields CASRGDRERGYTF.

This chain links TRBV6-5 with TRBJ2-1; 9 nucleotides line up with TRBD2. Germline V gene data show CDR1 as MNHEY and CDR2 as SVGAGI. The CDR3 runs to 16 residues. V gave up 0 bases and J gave up 2 bases; unmatched junction bases: 2. The CDR3 reads CASSYSAGGTYNEQFF. CDR3 DNA sequence: TGTGCCAGCAGTTACTCTGCGGGAGGGACCTACAATGAGCAGTTCTTC.

This chain connects TRBV19 to TRBJ1-5; D remains unclear. V lost 1 base, J lost 11 bases, and 9 bases lay in between. Germline lookup yields CDR1 LNHDA and CDR2 SQIVND (reference sequence). The CDR3 consists of 12 residues. The CDR3, as DNA: TGTGCCAGTAGTATAGGGCGGTCAGCCCAGCATTTT. Residues: CASSIGRSAQHF.

DNA for the CDR3: TGTGCCAGCAGCTTGGGACTAGCGCAAGAGACCCAGTACTTC. It yields the protein CASSLGLAQETQYF. The chain couples TRBV5-4 to TRBJ2-5; 8 nucleotides line up with TRBD2. Germline CDR1 and CDR2: SGHNT and YYREEE (reference sequence). The J segment lost 2 bases and the V segment lost 0 bases, leaving 0 bases of the junction unmatched. The CDR3 is made up of 14 amino acids.

The chain uses TRBV7-2 and TRBJ1-6, with TRBD1 identical over 10 bases. Per germline, CDR1 SGHTA and CDR2 FQGNSA. Trimming removed 2 bases from V and 9 bases from J; junction bases left unmatched: 4. The CDR3 spans 15 residues. CDR3 bases: TGTGCCAGCAGCTTACCGGGACAGGGGTTTTCACCCCTCCACTTT. It encodes CASSLPGQGFSPLHF.

This clone was seen more than once but under ten times. The rearrangement joins TRBV5-1 to TRBJ2-7, with 8 bases matching TRBD2. CDR1 is SGHRS and CDR2 is YFSETQ in the germline V gene. The CDR3 extends over 15 amino acids. V dropped 0 bases and J dropped 4; count of bases not matched to a gene: 6. As DNA, the CDR3 is TGCGCCAGCAGCTTGGGGCTAGCGGGCAATTACGAGCAGTACTTC. Protein sequence: CASSLGLAGNYEQYF.

The chain couples TRBV9 to TRBJ2-1; TRBD2 aligns across 9 bases. Per the germline V gene, CDR1 is SGDLS and CDR2 is YYNGEE. CDR3 length: 15 amino acids. Losses at the gene ends were 3 bases for V and 5 bases for J; bases not matched to a gene: 6. DNA for the CDR3: TGTGCCAGCAGCGGCGGGACTAGCTTCCACAATGAGCAGTTCTTC. It encodes CASSGGTSFHNEQFF.

The gene calls are TRBV7-8 and TRBJ2-1, with TRBD2 matching over 11 bases. The CDR3 is 17 residues long. J gave up 7 bases and V 2 bases, and 10 bases lay outside the gene matches. Germline-derived CDR1 and CDR2 are SGHVS and FQNEAQ. CDR3 loop: CASSLRASGRTWNEQFF. CDR3 nucleotide sequence: TGTGCCAGCAGCTTAAGGGCTAGCGGGAGGACTTGGAATGAGCAGTTCTTC.

The chain combines TRBV3-1 (or the pseudogene TRBV3-2) with TRBJ1-1; unclear D gene. The CDR3 sequence is 18 residues long. V lost 0 bases and J lost 4, with 21 bases in between. The germline gives CDR1 LGHDT, CDR2 YNNKEL (reference sequence). The CDR3 nucleotides read TGTGCCAGCAGCCAAGACCCGCGGATGTGGGAGGCCACCACTGAAGCTTTCTTT. Protein: CASSQDPRMWEATTEAFF.

The chain recombines TRBV11-2 with TRBJ1-1; D gene uncertain. The CDR3 runs 12 residues. V lost 5 bases to trimming and J lost 12 bases, with 16 bases between them. CDR1 and CDR2 from the germline V gene are SGHAT and FQNNGV. The CDR3 region is CASSRAGPLTFF. DNA for the CDR3: TGTGCCAGCAGCCGAGCAGGTCCTTTGACTTTCTTT. The full variable domain, in which reference TRBV11-2 and TRBJ1-1 provide the parts outside the CDR3, is EAGVAQSPRYKIIEKRQSVAFWCNPISGHATLYWYQQILGQGPKLLIQFQNNGVVDDSQLPKDRFSAERLKGVDSTLKIQPAKLEDSAVYLCASSRAGPLTFFGQGTRLTVV.

This chain connects TRBV27 to TRBJ2-1, with TRBD2 identical over 12 bases. The V gene's germline CDR1 is MNHEY and CDR2 SMNVEV (reference sequence). V shed 8 bases, J shed 4 bases, and the junction held 6 bases outside the gene matches. The CDR3 is made up of 15 amino acids. CDR3 sequence: CASRETSGSYNEQFF. The CDR3 DNA is TGTGCCAGCCGTGAGACTAGCGGGAGTTACAATGAGCAGTTCTTC.

The rearrangement uses TRBV20-1 and TRBJ2-7; no definite D call. Germline V gene lookup returns CDR1 DFQATT and CDR2 SNEGSKA (reference sequence). V was trimmed by 3 bases and J by 0 bases, leaving 6 bases between them. This CDR3 is built from 12 residues. The CDR3 loop is CSASPLSYEQYF. The CDR3 DNA sequence: TGCAGTGCTAGTCCCCTCTCCTACGAGCAGTACTTC.

The chain couples TRBV6-2 or TRBV6-3 to TRBJ2-5, with TRBD1 as a possible D gene (6 bases). This CDR3 contains 16 residues. Germline assignment: CDR1 MNHEY and CDR2 SVGEGT. The germline V and J ends were trimmed by 2 bases and 0 bases, with 13 bases remaining between them. The chain's CDR3 is CASSYAKGVYQETQYF. CDR3 in DNA: TGTGCCAGCAGTTACGCTAAGGGGGTGTACCAAGAGACCCAGTACTTC.

CDR3 amino acids: CASSQDLRVAKNIQYF. The CDR3 region has the DNA TGCGCCAGCAGCCAAGATCTCAGGGTAGCCAAAAACATTCAGTACTTC. This chain links TRBV4-3 with TRBJ2-4; D may be TRBD1 (5 bases). V was cut by 0 bases and J by 0 bases, with 9 bases left in between. This CDR3 is built from 16 residues. Germline CDR1 LGHNA, CDR2 YSLEER.

The chain is built from TRBV11-3 and TRBJ1-5; D unclear. V lost 7 bases, J lost 8 bases, and 6 bases lay in between. The germline CDR1 and CDR2 sequences are SGHNT and YENEEA. The CDR3 length is 10 residues. CDR3 in amino acids: CASTREPQHF. The CDR3 DNA reads as TGTGCCAGCACCCGGGAGCCCCAGCATTTT.

The chain links TRBV24-1 to TRBJ1-4, with TRBD1 matching 11 bases. The V gene's germline CDR1 is KGHDR and CDR2 SFDVKD. V dropped 5 bases and J dropped 4; count of bases not matched to a gene: 5. The CDR3 sequence is 16 residues long. Written as DNA, the CDR3 is TGTGCCACCAGTGCCGGGGACAGGGGGGATAATGAAAAACTGTTTTTT. Protein: CATSAGDRGDNEKLFF.

The gene calls are TRBV24-1 and TRBJ1-2, with D unresolved. The CDR3 sequence is 13 residues long. Deletions cut 4 bases from V and 8 bases from J, with 13 bases between. Germline V lookup: CDR1 KGHDR, CDR2 SFDVKD. The CDR3: CATSDLSSVGYTF. CDR3 DNA sequence: TGTGCCACCAGTGACCTCTCTTCGGTGGGCTACACCTTC.

J is TRBJ2-7 and V is TRBV6-5; TRBD1 matches 7 bases. Losses at the gene ends were 7 bases for V and 1 base for J; bases not matched to a gene: 4. Looked up from germline, CDR1 is MNHEY and CDR2 is SVGAGI. The CDR3 has 13 residues. CDR3 bases: TGTGCCAGCACCGTGGACAGGTCCTACGAGCAGTACTTC. Encoded protein: CASTVDRSYEQYF.